What follows are 18 T cell receptor beta chains derived from one specimen sequenced in a study of T cell repertoires in cytomegalovirus infection. Via MiXCR, TCRdb re-called the reads, giving one row per CDR3 protein. The sample lists about 920,000 distinct CDR3 sequences; roughly a third were seen once. No cognate antigen is known for these TCRs. The material was cultured CD8+ T cells from PBMCs, obtained from culture after CMV antigen stimulation. Every receptor here comes from a human donor in good health (CMV status not recorded). Some clones in this sample may be carry-over from other donors' samples.

This clonotype showed up many times. V usage is TRBV7-8 and J usage is TRBJ2-7; D remains ambiguous. There are 11 residues in the CDR3. The germline V gene encodes CDR1 SGHVS and CDR2 FQNEAQ. Trimming removed 4 bases from V and 2 bases from J, with 3 bases in between. The chain's CDR3 is CASSSTYEQYF. CDR3 in DNA: TGTGCCAGCAGCTCGACCTACGAGCAGTACTTC.

Many counts were recorded for this clonotype. The chain uses TRBV7-2 and TRBJ2-5, with D possibly called TRBD1 or TRBD2 (6 bases each). V lost 5 bases to trimming and J lost 5 bases, with 15 bases between them. Germline CDR1 reads SGHTA; CDR2 reads FQGNSA. The CDR3 runs to 14 residues. The CDR3 loop is CASSPIGGGETQYF. In nucleotides, the CDR3 is TGTGCCAGCAGCCCGATCGGAGGGGGTGAGACCCAGTACTTC.

This clonotype was observed a single time. The genes are TRBV7-4 and TRBJ2-3; D gene ambiguous. CDR3 size: 13 residues. CDR1 and CDR2 (germline): SGHVT, SQSDAQ. The V end lost 7 bases, the J end lost 4 bases, and 12 bases lay between the germline ends. CDR3 protein: CASNSAVADTQYF. CDR3 DNA: TGTGCCAGCAATAGTGCGGTAGCAGATACGCAGTATTTT.

This clonotype was detected ten times or more. The chain carries TRBV7-2 and TRBJ2-6; D remains unclear. Germline values: CDR1 SGHTA, CDR2 FQGNSA. CDR3 length: 15 residues. The germline V and J ends were trimmed by 2 bases and 0 bases, with 5 bases remaining between them. In nucleotides, the CDR3 is TGTGCCAGCAGCTTACTAGACTCTGGGGCCAACGTCCTGACTTTC. Its translation: CASSLLDSGANVLTF.

This clonotype was seen at least ten times. This sequence joins TRBV7-2 and TRBJ1-6; 10 bases map to TRBD1. J lost 5 bases, V lost 5 bases, and 6 bases had no gene match. The germline V gene has CDR1 SGHTA and CDR2 FQGNSA. The CDR3 sequence is 16 residues long. The DNA for the CDR3 is TGTGCCAGCAGCCCATGGGACAGGGGACATAATTCACCCCTCCACTTT. Protein sequence: CASSPWDRGHNSPLHF.

About this clonotype: A much more abundant neighbour one base away suggests this may be a read error. V is TRBV27 and J is TRBJ1-2; D not resolved. Germline-derived CDR1 and CDR2 are MNHEY and SMNVEV (reference sequence). V was clipped by 10 bases and J by 0 bases, with 15 bases between them. The CDR3 length is 14 residues. The CDR3 DNA reads as TGTGCCAACCGAATCGCAGACCCTAACTATGGCTACACCTTC. Its protein is CANRIADPNYGYTF.

This clonotype was detected many times. The chain links TRBV3-1 to TRBJ2-3; D ambiguous. The CDR3 runs to 20 residues. CDR1 is LGHDT and CDR2 is YNNKEL in the germline V gene (reference sequence). The V and J ends lost 0 bases and 3 bases respectively, with 25 bases between them. This chain's CDR3 is CASSQDPNTLAGSRTDTQYF. CDR3 DNA sequence: TGTGCCAGCAGCCAAGACCCGAATACTCTGGCAGGCAGTCGGACAGATACGCAGTATTTT.

The rearrangement joins TRBV4-2 to TRBJ1-1, with a possible D match to TRBD1 (5 bases). CDR1 is LGHNA, CDR2 YNFKEQ, per germline. Trimming pared 0 bases from V and 2 bases from J, leaving 19 bases between. The CDR3 has 18 residues. CDR3: CASSQDYGGGRANTEAFF. The CDR3 bases are TGTGCCAGCAGCCAAGATTATGGGGGAGGGAGGGCTAACACTGAAGCTTTCTTT.

The chain carries TRBV19 and TRBJ2-7, with 10 bases identical to TRBD2. CDR1 and CDR2 (germline): LNHDA, SQIVND (reference sequence). The CDR3 has 14 residues. J was trimmed by 7 bases and V by 6 bases; bases with no gene match: 9. CDR3 region: CASSFSTSGLEQYF. CDR3 in DNA: TGTGCCAGTAGCTTCTCGACTAGCGGGCTGGAGCAGTACTTC.

The genes are TRBV7-9 and TRBJ1-5, with D uncertain. V was trimmed by 5 bases and J by 6 bases, leaving 14 bases between them. The CDR3 length is 14 residues. Germline values: CDR1 SEHNR, CDR2 FQNEAQ (reference sequence). The CDR3 region is CASSEGGFGQPQHF. CDR3 DNA: TGTGCCAGCAGCGAGGGCGGTTTCGGTCAGCCCCAGCATTTT.

The chain links TRBV20-1 to TRBJ1-4; 12 bases map to TRBD1. J lost 7 bases, V lost 4 bases, and 4 bases had no gene match. The CDR3 loop spans 14 amino acids. Germline values: CDR1 DFQATT, CDR2 SNEGSKA (reference sequence). The CDR3 DNA reads as TGCAGTGCTAAAAGGGACAGGGGGCCTGAAAAACTGTTTTTT. Translation: CSAKRDRGPEKLFF.

The V gene is TRBV27, the J gene TRBJ2-5, with D possibly being TRBD2 (7 bases). With 2 bases removed from V and 1 base from J, the gap between germline ends came to 14 bases. The CDR3 runs 16 residues. The germline V gene encodes CDR1 MNHEY and CDR2 SMNVEV (reference sequence). This CDR3 is CASSLNGGPLQETQYF. The CDR3 coding sequence is TGTGCCAGCAGTTTAAACGGGGGGCCCCTCCAAGAGACCCAGTACTTC.

This clonotype was seen repeatedly, ten times or more. The V gene is TRBV7-6, the J gene TRBJ2-1; 11 bases are shared with TRBD1. The CDR3 extends over 14 amino acids. CDR1 SGHVS and CDR2 FNYEAQ come from the germline V gene. V lost 5 bases and J lost 7; bases outside the gene matches: 4. The CDR3 spells CASSGQGARNEQFF. The DNA of the CDR3 is TGTGCCAGCAGCGGACAGGGGGCTAGGAATGAGCAGTTCTTC. The full variable domain, with the rest looked up from reference TRBV7-6 and TRBJ2-1, is GAGVSQSPRYKVTKRGQDVALRCDPISGHVSLYWYRQALGQGPEFLTYFNYEAQQDKSGLPNDRFSAERPEGSISTLTIQRTEQRDSAMYRCASSGQGARNEQFFGPGTRLTVL.

This clonotype was counted at least ten times. The rearrangement joins TRBV7-6 to TRBJ2-1; D remains unclear. Trimming left V 5 bases short and J 8 bases short, with 13 bases between. Looked up from germline, CDR1 is SGHVS and CDR2 is FNYEAQ. This CDR3 has 13 amino acids. The CDR3 nucleotides read TGTGCCAGCAGCCCCCCCGACGGCGATGAGCAGTTCTTC. Translating gives CASSPPDGDEQFF.

The V and J genes are TRBV6-2 or TRBV6-3 and TRBJ2-5, with D maybe TRBD1 (5 bases). The CDR3 sequence is 14 residues long. Germline-derived CDR1 and CDR2 are MNHEY and SVGEGT. Trimming took 6 bases from V and 2 from J, leaving 13 bases between them. CDR3 in amino acids: CASSQKDKQETQYF. The CDR3 DNA sequence: TGTGCCAGCAGCCAAAAGGACAAGCAAGAGACCCAGTACTTC.

This clonotype was counted once. This rearrangement joins TRBV9 to TRBJ1-1; no definite D call. The CDR3 is 14 residues long. Looked up from germline, CDR1 is SGDLS and CDR2 is YYNGEE. Trimming removed 0 bases at V and 1 base at J, with 7 bases between. For the CDR3, the DNA is TGTGCCAGCAGCGTAGATACGGGGAACACTGAAGCTTTCTTT. It is translated as CASSVDTGNTEAFF.

This chain connects TRBV19 to TRBJ1-1; TRBD1 matches at 8 bases. CDR3 size: 14 residues. V shed 7 bases, J shed 3 bases, and the junction held 7 bases outside the gene matches. The germline CDR1 and CDR2 sequences are LNHDA and SQIVND (reference sequence). The CDR3 region has the DNA TGTGCCAGTAAGGGAGCGGACAGGGACACTGAAGCTTTCTTT. Translation: CASKGADRDTEAFF.

In its sample, this clonotype was seen many times. This chain links TRBV6-1 with TRBJ2-1, with 9 nucleotides matching TRBD1. The CDR3 has 17 amino acids. Germline V lookup: CDR1 MNHNS, CDR2 SASEGT. The ends lost 2 bases at V and 7 bases at J; junction bases unmatched: 12. The DNA for the CDR3 is TGTGCCAGCAGTGAACCTGGACAGGGGTTGTCTGGTAATGAGCAGTTCTTC. Protein sequence: CASSEPGQGLSGNEQFF.